These 10 T cell receptor beta chains originate from one sample sequenced in a study of T-cell memory formation after mild COVID-19. TCRdb ran MiXCR on the 5' RACE reads and lists one entry per CDR3 protein. The sample consists of about 360,000 distinct CDR3 sequences, over 13% of them appearing once. The material sequenced was PBMCs or a T cell subset sorted from them (not recorded which). The receptors stem from a man between 18 and 35 years old who had mild COVID-19 (a few samples of this study predate the infection). Cell type and time point are not known.

The chain employs TRBV5-1 and TRBJ2-5, with 8 bases identical to TRBD1. This CDR3 is built from 14 residues. V lost 6 bases to trimming and J lost 4 bases; unmatched junction nucleotides: 8. CDR1 is SGHRS and CDR2 is YFSETQ in the germline V gene. This chain's CDR3 is CASTTDRVVETQYF. The CDR3, as DNA: TGCGCCAGCACGACGGACAGGGTTGTAGAGACCCAGTACTTC.

The chain carries TRBV20-1 and TRBJ1-4, with 8 bases matching TRBD1. Trimming took 0 bases from V and 0 from J; bases not matched to a gene: 6. Germline V gene data show CDR1 as DFQATT and CDR2 as SNEGSKA (reference sequence). CDR3 length: 17 amino acids. Written as DNA, the CDR3 is TGCAGTGCTAGAGACTCAGGACAGGGTGCAACTAATGAAAAACTGTTTTTT. Protein product: CSARDSGQGATNEKLFF.

The V call is TRBV5-1, the J call TRBJ2-2; 8 bases align to TRBD1. The CDR3 is made up of 15 amino acids. Germline CDR1 is SGHRS and CDR2 is YFSETQ. V trimming: 4 bases; J trimming: 4 bases; junction bases outside the gene matches: 6. This chain's CDR3 is CASSPRGTGTGELFF. The CDR3 coding sequence is TGCGCCAGCAGCCCCCGGGGGACAGGCACCGGGGAGCTGTTTTTT.

The genes are TRBV19 and TRBJ1-4; TRBD1 matches at 7 bases. The CDR3 has 15 residues. CDR1 is LNHDA and CDR2 is SQIVND in the germline V gene (reference sequence). The junction had 6 bases not matched to a gene; V was cut back by 4 bases and J by 4 bases. The CDR3 nucleotides are TGTGCCAGTAGTACCGGGACAGTGCATAATGAAAAACTGTTTTTT. It yields the protein CASSTGTVHNEKLFF.

This clonotype has a handful of counts. The chain carries TRBV20-1 and TRBJ2-7; maybe TRBD2 (5 bases). The CDR3 is 15 residues long. V lost 3 bases, J lost 0 bases, and 15 bases lay in between. The V gene's germline CDR1 is DFQATT and CDR2 SNEGSKA (reference sequence). The CDR3 region has the DNA TGCAGTGCTAGCGCCCAGAGGGCTGTCTCCTACGAGCAGTACTTC. Its translation: CSASAQRAVSYEQYF.

This clonotype was seen ten or more times. The chain recombines TRBV5-1 with TRBJ2-1; TRBD1 or TRBD2 may be the D gene (6 bases each). The CDR3 contains 14 residues. V was cut by 6 bases and J by 7 bases, with 17 bases left in between. Per germline, CDR1 SGHRS and CDR2 YFSETQ. The CDR3 DNA reads as TGCGCCAGCAATGCCGGGGGCTCTGGTAATGAGCAGTTCTTC. This sequence encodes CASNAGGSGNEQFF. Looking up the rest from reference TRBV5-1 and TRBJ2-1 gives the full variable domain: KAGVTQTPRYLIKTRGQQVTLSCSPISGHRSVSWYQQTPGQGLQFLFEYFSETQRNKGNFPGRFSGRQFSNSRSEMNVSTLELGDSALYLCASNAGGSGNEQFFGPGTRLTVL.

The rearrangement uses TRBV7-9 and TRBJ2-5; 9 positions agree with TRBD2. With V trimmed by 5 bases and J by 5 bases, 9 bases remained unmatched. The CDR3 is 15 residues long. CDR1 is SEHNR, CDR2 FQNEAQ, per germline (reference sequence). The CDR3 region has the DNA TGTGCCAGCAGCCCCCCGGCTAGCGGGGCCGAGACCCAGTACTTC. Translation gives CASSPPASGAETQYF.

This clonotype was recorded a few times. The CDR3 is CASSLQGYPYEQYF. The CDR3 coding sequence is TGTGCCAGCAGCCTACAGGGGTACCCCTACGAGCAGTACTTC. The chain joins TRBV3-1 to TRBJ2-7; TRBD1 aligns across 7 bases. From germline, CDR1 is LGHDT and CDR2 YNNKEL (reference sequence). This CDR3 is 14 amino acids long. V dropped 4 bases and J dropped 2; count of bases not matched to a gene: 5.

This clonotype has only a few counts. The chain has TRBV12-3 or TRBV12-4 and TRBJ2-7; D might be TRBD1 or TRBD2, each matching 5 bases. Trimming took off 6 bases at V and 0 bases at J, with 15 bases between the two ends. The CDR3 contains 15 residues. The DNA of the CDR3 is TGTGCCAGCAGCGGGGCAGGAAAGGCCTCCTACGAGCAGTACTTC. Its translation is CASSGAGKASYEQYF.

This chain connects TRBV6-5 to TRBJ1-2, with D possibly TRBD1 on 5 matching bases. CDR3 size: 12 residues. Germline V CDR1 and CDR2: MNHEY, SVGAGI. V lost 4 bases and J lost 8, with 11 bases in between. The CDR3 nucleotides are TGTGCCAGCAGTTCGGGGAGGGGAGGCTACACCTTC. Protein product: CASSSGRGGYTF.